This T cell receptor beta chain is from a study of regulatory T cells in long-lasting Graves disease. The authors built TCR beta libraries using iRepertoire HTBI primers and Arm-PCR of CDR3 regions. Per the authors' pipeline: Segment identification across samples yielded 60 to 80 TRBV and some 13 TRBJ segments. TCRdb passed the multiplex PCR reads through MiXCR, listing each CDR3 protein once. The V and J calls here are based on TCRdb, not the publication. The sample contains over 650,000 distinct CDR3 sequences, about 30% of which appear only once. This CDR3 spans 15 amino acids. V lost 0 bases to trimming and J lost 7 bases; unmatched junction nucleotides: 9. Time point reported: persistent/refractory GD, antithyroid drugs over 5 years with positive TRAb. RNA isolated from PBMCs was used to make the TCR library. The authors drew approximately 9 milliliters of peripheral blood into EDTA tubes.

The sequencing used peripheral blood mononuclear cells (PBMCs), collected when the disease was refractory, from a patient treated with antithyroid drugs. The chain combines TRBV12-3 or TRBV12-4 with TRBJ2-7, with 7 bases identical to TRBD1. This sequence originates from a female donor with Graves disease. The CDR3 here is CASSLAQQGQSEQYF. In DNA, the CDR3 is TGTGCCAGCAGTTTAGCGCAACAGGGGCAGTCGGAGCAGTACTTC.